One sample yielded the 23 T cell receptor beta chains listed below, sequenced in a study of blood T cell repertoires in COVID-19. Profiled with immunoSEQ multiplex PCR; TCRdb holds only in-frame clones, not every one. This table holds some 150,000 clones, approximately 86% found once. Sequenced sample: peripheral blood. The source is a woman aged 70-85 years with acute or convalescent COVID-19.

This clone has just a few counts. The chain uses TRBV11-2 and TRBJ2-3; TRBD2 is a possible D gene (7 bases). CDR3 length: 18 residues. V gave up 2 bases and J gave up 9 bases, with 27 bases separating them. CDR1 SGHAT and CDR2 FQNNGV come from the germline V gene. The CDR3 is CASSLSVIGGAPGVTQYF. Here the CDR3 DNA reads TGTGCCAGCAGCTTATCTGTGATTGGGGGGGCCCCGGGGGTGACGCAGTATTTT.

The chain has TRBV4-2 and TRBJ1-2; 10 positions agree with TRBD1. The CDR3 spans 15 residues. J was trimmed by 4 bases and V by 4 bases; bases with no gene match: 6. The V gene's germline CDR1 is LGHNA and CDR2 YNFKEQ. The CDR3 DNA is TGTGCCAGCAGCCTCCCGGGACAGGGGCCCTATGGCTACACCTTC. Residues: CASSLPGQGPYGYTF.

This clone is a singleton in its sample. The rearrangement uses TRBV20-1 and TRBJ1-5; 7 bases are shared with TRBD1. CDR1 is DFQATT, CDR2 SNEGSKA, per germline (reference sequence). V lost 4 bases, J lost 4 bases, and 10 bases stayed unmatched. The CDR3 has 15 residues. As DNA, the CDR3 is TGCAGTGCTACTGACAGGGTCATAGGGAATCAGCCCCAGCATTTT. Translated, it gives CSATDRVIGNQPQHF.

This chain's CDR3 is CASSFGTGGRESNEKLFF. DNA for the CDR3: TGCGCCAGCAGCTTCGGGACAGGCGGTCGGGAATCTAATGAAAAACTGTTTTTT. V is TRBV5-1 and J is TRBJ1-4, with TRBD1 matching over 8 bases. V was pared by 2 bases and J by 3 bases, with 12 bases of the junction left unmatched. CDR1 and CDR2 (germline): SGHRS, YFSETQ. CDR3 length: 18 amino acids. Full variable domain (outside the CDR3, taken from reference TRBV5-1 and TRBJ1-4): KAGVTQTPRYLIKTRGQQVTLSCSPISGHRSVSWYQQTPGQGLQFLFEYFSETQRNKGNFPGRFSGRQFSNSRSEMNVSTLELGDSALYLCASSFGTGGRESNEKLFFGSGTQLSVL.

In DNA form, the CDR3 reads TGCGCCAGCAGCTTACCGCTGACTAGCGGCCAAGAGACCCAGTACTTC. Translation: CASSLPLTSGQETQYF. This chain links TRBV5-1 with TRBJ2-5; 9 nucleotides match TRBD2. Germline values: CDR1 SGHRS, CDR2 YFSETQ. This CDR3 has 16 residues. J gave up 1 base and V 2 bases, and 6 bases lay outside the gene matches.

This clone was detected a few times. V gene TRBV5-1 combines with J gene TRBJ1-1; tentative D call: TRBD1 (5 bases). There are 14 residues in the CDR3. Germline-derived CDR1 and CDR2 are SGHRS and YFSETQ. Trimming removed 0 bases from V and 4 bases from J, with 10 bases in between. This chain's CDR3 is CASSLAFDSTEAFF. As DNA, the CDR3 is TGCGCCAGCAGCTTGGCCTTTGACAGCACTGAAGCTTTCTTT.

J is TRBJ2-3 and V is TRBV5-6, with 11 bases matching TRBD2. V was clipped by 4 bases and J by 2 bases; unmatched bases: 6. This CDR3 spans 16 amino acids. Germline CDR1 reads SGHDT; CDR2 reads YYEEEE. The CDR3 coding sequence is TGTGCCAGCAGCCGAACTAGCGGGGGAATCACAGATACGCAGTATTTT. Amino acid sequence: CASSRTSGGITDTQYF.

As for this clone: Other DNA sequences in the sample encode the same CDR3. The chain has TRBV3-1 (or the pseudogene TRBV3-2) and TRBJ1-5, with TRBD1 as a possible D gene (5 bases). V lost 1 base to trimming and J lost 4 bases, with 14 bases between them. Germline CDR1 reads LGHDT; CDR2 reads YNNKEL (reference sequence). CDR3 length: 16 residues. Here the CDR3 DNA reads TGTGCCAGCAGCCAAGGGGGGGGACGTTCGAATCAGCCCCAGCATTTT. This encodes CASSQGGGRSNQPQHF.

This clone was observed once. The gene calls are TRBV3-1 (or the pseudogene TRBV3-2) and TRBJ1-6, with a weak D call TRBD1 (6 bases). Trimming stripped 1 base from V and 6 bases from J, with 13 bases between. Germline CDR1 LGHDT, CDR2 YNNKEL (reference sequence). The CDR3 contains 16 residues. This chain's CDR3 is CASSQAIDRRNSPLHF. The CDR3 DNA sequence: TGTGCCAGCAGCCAAGCCATAGACAGGCGTAATTCACCCCTCCACTTT.

The chain couples TRBV6-5 to TRBJ2-3, with 7 bases that match TRBD2. The CDR3 is 15 amino acids. In germline, CDR1 is MNHEY, CDR2 SVGAGI. Trimming cost V 7 bases and J 6 bases; bases outside gene matches: 13. The CDR3 DNA follows: TGTGCCAGCAACCGGGGCCGGGGGGTTGGTGATACGCAGTATTTT. Translated: CASNRGRGVGDTQYF.

J is TRBJ1-5 and V is TRBV6-4; D remains unclear. Trimming took 4 bases from V and 4 from J, leaving 8 bases between them. The germline gives CDR1 MRHNA, CDR2 SNTAGT. The CDR3 has 13 amino acids. CDR3 sequence: CASSVEENQPQHF. CDR3 DNA sequence: TGTGCCAGCAGTGTGGAGGAGAATCAGCCCCAGCATTTT.

V gene TRBV29-1 combines with J gene TRBJ1-1; 8 bases align to TRBD1. The CDR3 loop spans 13 amino acids. Trimming took 6 bases from V and 1 from J; bases not matched to a gene: 4. CDR1 is SQVTM and CDR2 is ANQGSEA in the germline V gene. The CDR3 sequence: CSVTGTGNTEAFF. DNA of the CDR3: TGCAGCGTCACCGGGACAGGGAACACTGAAGCTTTCTTT.

The gene calls are TRBV7-6 and TRBJ2-1, with TRBD2 identical over 8 bases. This CDR3 contains 16 residues. Germline CDR1 is SGHVS and CDR2 is FNYEAQ. Losses at the gene ends were 5 bases for V and 6 bases for J; bases not matched to a gene: 12. CDR3 sequence (DNA): TGTGCCAGCAGCCAAGGGCCGGGGGGGCAGGGCAATGAGCAGTTCTTC. It translates to CASSQGPGGQGNEQFF. The full variable domain, its missing parts supplied by reference TRBV7-6 and TRBJ2-1, is GAGVSQSPRYKVTKRGQDVALRCDPISGHVSLYWYRQALGQGPEFLTYFNYEAQQDKSGLPNDRFSAERPEGSISTLTIQRTEQRDSAMYRCASSQGPGGQGNEQFFGPGTRLTVL.

CDR3 region: CASSLATGGNYGYTF. The CDR3 DNA is TGTGCCAGTAGTCTCGCCACAGGGGGCAACTATGGCTACACCTTC. This chain uses TRBV19 with TRBJ1-2, with TRBD1 matching 9 bases. The germline V gene encodes CDR1 LNHDA and CDR2 SQIVND (reference sequence). There are 15 residues in the CDR3. J gave up 2 bases and V 5 bases, and 6 bases lay outside the gene matches.

This clone was seen a handful of times. The chain is built from TRBV6-6 and TRBJ1-4; D uncertain. CDR1 and CDR2 (germline): MNHNY, SVGAGI (reference sequence). The CDR3 totals 16 residues. V lost 7 bases and J lost 8, with 23 bases in between. CDR3 DNA: TGTGCCAGCAAAGGAGGAGCCGCAGCAAAGAGGGAAAAACTGTTTTTT. Its translation: CASKGGAAAKREKLFF.

The chain is built from TRBV11-1 and TRBJ2-3; 12 nucleotides match TRBD2. Germline values: CDR1 SGHAT, CDR2 FQDESV (reference sequence). Losses at the gene ends were 5 bases for V and 2 bases for J; bases not matched to a gene: 5. CDR3 length: 16 amino acids. CDR3: CASSRLAGALTDTQYF. The CDR3 nucleotides are TGTGCCAGCAGCCGACTAGCGGGGGCTCTCACAGATACGCAGTATTTT.

The chain joins TRBV14 to TRBJ2-1; 9 nucleotides agree with TRBD2. J gave up 0 bases and V 5 bases, and 14 bases lay outside the gene matches. The V gene's germline CDR1 is SGHDN and CDR2 FVKESK. The CDR3 loop spans 19 amino acids. The CDR3 nucleotides are TGTGCCAGCAGCAGAGCGGGGGGTCCAATCCCGAGCTCCTACAATGAGCAGTTCTTC. Amino acid sequence: CASSRAGGPIPSSYNEQFF. Based on the CDR3 plus reference TRBV14 and TRBJ2-1, the full variable domain is EAGVTQFPSHSVIEKGQTVTLRCDPISGHDNLYWYRRVMGKEIKFLLHFVKESKQDESGMPNNRFLAERTGGTYSTLKVQPAELEDSGVYFCASSRAGGPIPSSYNEQFFGPGTRLTVL.

This sequence joins TRBV6-1 and TRBJ1-1; D uncertain. Trimming took off 1 base at V and 0 bases at J, with 9 bases between the two ends. Germline values: CDR1 MNHNS, CDR2 SASEGT. This CDR3 region has 15 residues. The CDR3 sequence: CASSEGRSMNTEAFF. The CDR3 DNA follows: TGTGCCAGCAGTGAAGGGCGGAGCATGAACACTGAAGCTTTCTTT.

This clone was recorded once. This chain joins TRBV4-1 and TRBJ1-1; D call uncertain. The CDR3 runs to 18 residues. The V gene lost 3 bases and the J gene lost 0 bases, with 20 bases spanning the gap. Germline V lookup: CDR1 MGHRA, CDR2 YSYEKL. Here the CDR3 reads CASSQAPNVRLMNTEAFF. As DNA, the CDR3 is TGCGCCAGCAGCCAGGCCCCAAACGTCCGCTTAATGAACACTGAAGCTTTCTTT.

The genes are TRBV2 and TRBJ2-3, with 9 bases matching TRBD1. V trimming: 5 bases; J trimming: 2 bases; junction bases outside the gene matches: 5. CDR3 length: 15 residues. Germline loops: CDR1 SNHLY, CDR2 FYNNEI. Written as DNA, the CDR3 is TGTGCCAGCAGTCCAGACAGGGGGTACACAGATACGCAGTATTTT. It codes for CASSPDRGYTDTQYF.

The gene calls are TRBV5-4 and TRBJ2-1; 10 bases are shared with TRBD1. CDR1 is SGHNT and CDR2 is YYREEE in the germline V gene (reference sequence). The junction had 3 bases not matched to a gene; V was cut back by 3 bases and J by 3 bases. This CDR3 spans 15 amino acids. CDR3 DNA sequence: TGTGCCAGCAGCTACCGGGACAGGGGCTACAATGAGCAGTTCTTC. Amino acid sequence: CASSYRDRGYNEQFF.

This clone was found once. The chain couples TRBV6-6 to TRBJ2-3, with TRBD2 matching over 8 bases. The length of the CDR3 is 16 residues. With V trimmed by 6 bases and J by 0 bases, 8 bases remained unmatched. Looked up from germline, CDR1 is MNHNY and CDR2 is SVGAGI (reference sequence). The CDR3 sequence: CASREKAGVSTDTQYF. The CDR3 DNA is TGTGCCAGCAGAGAAAAAGCGGGGGTTAGCACAGATACGCAGTATTTT.

The chain has TRBV28 and TRBJ1-2, with D perhaps TRBD1 (5 bases). CDR1 and CDR2 (germline): MDHEN, SYDVKM. The CDR3 loop spans 13 amino acids. Trimming stripped 3 bases from V and 4 bases from J, with 9 bases between. CDR3 bases: TGTGCCAGCAGTTTTGGGGGGTTCTATGGCTACACCTTC. Amino acid sequence: CASSFGGFYGYTF.